The T cell receptor beta chain described here comes from a study of metastatic and nonmetastatic thyroid tumors. Germline V lookup: CDR1 MDHEN, CDR2 SYDVKM. The CDR3 has 16 amino acids. The V gene lost 3 bases and the J gene lost 4 bases, with 17 bases spanning the gap. All patients were treatment-naive before thyroid surgery. There are many counts of this clone. Per the original methods: Across clinicopathological groups, CDR3 differences served as the basis for building a distant-metastasis classifier for papillary thyroid cancer. TCRdb reprocessed the PCR reads via MiXCR. The V and J calls reflect TCRdb's pipeline rather than the authors' work. The table records roughly 59,000 clones, 15% to 20% of them present only once.

Sequenced sample: blood. The V and J genes are TRBV28 and TRBJ2-3; D is perhaps TRBD1 or TRBD2 (8 bases each). The sequence derives from a male donor with papillary thyroid cancer or a benign thyroid nodule (not recorded which). Some clones in this sample may be carry-over from other donors' samples. CDR3 amino acids: CASSFLAGGQADTQYF. CDR3 in DNA: TGTGCCAGCAGTTTCTTGGCGGGGGGACAGGCAGATACGCAGTATTTT.